This entry features one TCR beta chain sequence. This clonotype was observed many times. The clone's antigen remains unknown. No per-base quality is available; no much larger clone lies one base away. V is pared back by 1 base and J by 7 bases, with 14 bases lying between the germline termini. CDR1 SEHNR and CDR2 FQNEAQ were looked up in the germline V gene (reference sequence). The CDR3, cysteine through phenylalanine, is 15 amino acids long. This entry keeps only the CDR3 DNA: 45 bases, framed from base 1. The data originate from a study of patients and donors after allogeneic stem cell transplantation (TCRdb year 2020). Library construction relied on RT-PCR. TCRdb shows the sequencer as NextSeq 550. TCRdb's own reprocessing of the public reads used fastp at Q25 and MiXCR and kept productive beta chains. Each CDR3 protein gets just one entry, which takes the most common genes and DNA from the rows behind it. For this sample the table gives about 87,000 distinct CDR3 sequences, of which roughly 5.2% were detected only once. The biggest ten clones account for around 2.6% of the sample.

Specimen: blood, either unsorted or a sorted T cell fraction (not recorded which). Recombination linked TRBV7-9 to TRBJ2-1, with TRBD1 perhaps the D gene, on 6 matching bases. This clonotype was sampled from a human donor who was either an allogeneic HSCT recipient or a stem cell or donor lymphocyte infusion donor (not recorded which). It is not recorded whose cells these are; they may come from a transplant donor. In nucleotides, the sequence is TGTGCCAGCAGCTTAGGGGACACCCTAAGAAATGAGCAGTTCTTC. This encodes CASSLGDTLRNEQFF.